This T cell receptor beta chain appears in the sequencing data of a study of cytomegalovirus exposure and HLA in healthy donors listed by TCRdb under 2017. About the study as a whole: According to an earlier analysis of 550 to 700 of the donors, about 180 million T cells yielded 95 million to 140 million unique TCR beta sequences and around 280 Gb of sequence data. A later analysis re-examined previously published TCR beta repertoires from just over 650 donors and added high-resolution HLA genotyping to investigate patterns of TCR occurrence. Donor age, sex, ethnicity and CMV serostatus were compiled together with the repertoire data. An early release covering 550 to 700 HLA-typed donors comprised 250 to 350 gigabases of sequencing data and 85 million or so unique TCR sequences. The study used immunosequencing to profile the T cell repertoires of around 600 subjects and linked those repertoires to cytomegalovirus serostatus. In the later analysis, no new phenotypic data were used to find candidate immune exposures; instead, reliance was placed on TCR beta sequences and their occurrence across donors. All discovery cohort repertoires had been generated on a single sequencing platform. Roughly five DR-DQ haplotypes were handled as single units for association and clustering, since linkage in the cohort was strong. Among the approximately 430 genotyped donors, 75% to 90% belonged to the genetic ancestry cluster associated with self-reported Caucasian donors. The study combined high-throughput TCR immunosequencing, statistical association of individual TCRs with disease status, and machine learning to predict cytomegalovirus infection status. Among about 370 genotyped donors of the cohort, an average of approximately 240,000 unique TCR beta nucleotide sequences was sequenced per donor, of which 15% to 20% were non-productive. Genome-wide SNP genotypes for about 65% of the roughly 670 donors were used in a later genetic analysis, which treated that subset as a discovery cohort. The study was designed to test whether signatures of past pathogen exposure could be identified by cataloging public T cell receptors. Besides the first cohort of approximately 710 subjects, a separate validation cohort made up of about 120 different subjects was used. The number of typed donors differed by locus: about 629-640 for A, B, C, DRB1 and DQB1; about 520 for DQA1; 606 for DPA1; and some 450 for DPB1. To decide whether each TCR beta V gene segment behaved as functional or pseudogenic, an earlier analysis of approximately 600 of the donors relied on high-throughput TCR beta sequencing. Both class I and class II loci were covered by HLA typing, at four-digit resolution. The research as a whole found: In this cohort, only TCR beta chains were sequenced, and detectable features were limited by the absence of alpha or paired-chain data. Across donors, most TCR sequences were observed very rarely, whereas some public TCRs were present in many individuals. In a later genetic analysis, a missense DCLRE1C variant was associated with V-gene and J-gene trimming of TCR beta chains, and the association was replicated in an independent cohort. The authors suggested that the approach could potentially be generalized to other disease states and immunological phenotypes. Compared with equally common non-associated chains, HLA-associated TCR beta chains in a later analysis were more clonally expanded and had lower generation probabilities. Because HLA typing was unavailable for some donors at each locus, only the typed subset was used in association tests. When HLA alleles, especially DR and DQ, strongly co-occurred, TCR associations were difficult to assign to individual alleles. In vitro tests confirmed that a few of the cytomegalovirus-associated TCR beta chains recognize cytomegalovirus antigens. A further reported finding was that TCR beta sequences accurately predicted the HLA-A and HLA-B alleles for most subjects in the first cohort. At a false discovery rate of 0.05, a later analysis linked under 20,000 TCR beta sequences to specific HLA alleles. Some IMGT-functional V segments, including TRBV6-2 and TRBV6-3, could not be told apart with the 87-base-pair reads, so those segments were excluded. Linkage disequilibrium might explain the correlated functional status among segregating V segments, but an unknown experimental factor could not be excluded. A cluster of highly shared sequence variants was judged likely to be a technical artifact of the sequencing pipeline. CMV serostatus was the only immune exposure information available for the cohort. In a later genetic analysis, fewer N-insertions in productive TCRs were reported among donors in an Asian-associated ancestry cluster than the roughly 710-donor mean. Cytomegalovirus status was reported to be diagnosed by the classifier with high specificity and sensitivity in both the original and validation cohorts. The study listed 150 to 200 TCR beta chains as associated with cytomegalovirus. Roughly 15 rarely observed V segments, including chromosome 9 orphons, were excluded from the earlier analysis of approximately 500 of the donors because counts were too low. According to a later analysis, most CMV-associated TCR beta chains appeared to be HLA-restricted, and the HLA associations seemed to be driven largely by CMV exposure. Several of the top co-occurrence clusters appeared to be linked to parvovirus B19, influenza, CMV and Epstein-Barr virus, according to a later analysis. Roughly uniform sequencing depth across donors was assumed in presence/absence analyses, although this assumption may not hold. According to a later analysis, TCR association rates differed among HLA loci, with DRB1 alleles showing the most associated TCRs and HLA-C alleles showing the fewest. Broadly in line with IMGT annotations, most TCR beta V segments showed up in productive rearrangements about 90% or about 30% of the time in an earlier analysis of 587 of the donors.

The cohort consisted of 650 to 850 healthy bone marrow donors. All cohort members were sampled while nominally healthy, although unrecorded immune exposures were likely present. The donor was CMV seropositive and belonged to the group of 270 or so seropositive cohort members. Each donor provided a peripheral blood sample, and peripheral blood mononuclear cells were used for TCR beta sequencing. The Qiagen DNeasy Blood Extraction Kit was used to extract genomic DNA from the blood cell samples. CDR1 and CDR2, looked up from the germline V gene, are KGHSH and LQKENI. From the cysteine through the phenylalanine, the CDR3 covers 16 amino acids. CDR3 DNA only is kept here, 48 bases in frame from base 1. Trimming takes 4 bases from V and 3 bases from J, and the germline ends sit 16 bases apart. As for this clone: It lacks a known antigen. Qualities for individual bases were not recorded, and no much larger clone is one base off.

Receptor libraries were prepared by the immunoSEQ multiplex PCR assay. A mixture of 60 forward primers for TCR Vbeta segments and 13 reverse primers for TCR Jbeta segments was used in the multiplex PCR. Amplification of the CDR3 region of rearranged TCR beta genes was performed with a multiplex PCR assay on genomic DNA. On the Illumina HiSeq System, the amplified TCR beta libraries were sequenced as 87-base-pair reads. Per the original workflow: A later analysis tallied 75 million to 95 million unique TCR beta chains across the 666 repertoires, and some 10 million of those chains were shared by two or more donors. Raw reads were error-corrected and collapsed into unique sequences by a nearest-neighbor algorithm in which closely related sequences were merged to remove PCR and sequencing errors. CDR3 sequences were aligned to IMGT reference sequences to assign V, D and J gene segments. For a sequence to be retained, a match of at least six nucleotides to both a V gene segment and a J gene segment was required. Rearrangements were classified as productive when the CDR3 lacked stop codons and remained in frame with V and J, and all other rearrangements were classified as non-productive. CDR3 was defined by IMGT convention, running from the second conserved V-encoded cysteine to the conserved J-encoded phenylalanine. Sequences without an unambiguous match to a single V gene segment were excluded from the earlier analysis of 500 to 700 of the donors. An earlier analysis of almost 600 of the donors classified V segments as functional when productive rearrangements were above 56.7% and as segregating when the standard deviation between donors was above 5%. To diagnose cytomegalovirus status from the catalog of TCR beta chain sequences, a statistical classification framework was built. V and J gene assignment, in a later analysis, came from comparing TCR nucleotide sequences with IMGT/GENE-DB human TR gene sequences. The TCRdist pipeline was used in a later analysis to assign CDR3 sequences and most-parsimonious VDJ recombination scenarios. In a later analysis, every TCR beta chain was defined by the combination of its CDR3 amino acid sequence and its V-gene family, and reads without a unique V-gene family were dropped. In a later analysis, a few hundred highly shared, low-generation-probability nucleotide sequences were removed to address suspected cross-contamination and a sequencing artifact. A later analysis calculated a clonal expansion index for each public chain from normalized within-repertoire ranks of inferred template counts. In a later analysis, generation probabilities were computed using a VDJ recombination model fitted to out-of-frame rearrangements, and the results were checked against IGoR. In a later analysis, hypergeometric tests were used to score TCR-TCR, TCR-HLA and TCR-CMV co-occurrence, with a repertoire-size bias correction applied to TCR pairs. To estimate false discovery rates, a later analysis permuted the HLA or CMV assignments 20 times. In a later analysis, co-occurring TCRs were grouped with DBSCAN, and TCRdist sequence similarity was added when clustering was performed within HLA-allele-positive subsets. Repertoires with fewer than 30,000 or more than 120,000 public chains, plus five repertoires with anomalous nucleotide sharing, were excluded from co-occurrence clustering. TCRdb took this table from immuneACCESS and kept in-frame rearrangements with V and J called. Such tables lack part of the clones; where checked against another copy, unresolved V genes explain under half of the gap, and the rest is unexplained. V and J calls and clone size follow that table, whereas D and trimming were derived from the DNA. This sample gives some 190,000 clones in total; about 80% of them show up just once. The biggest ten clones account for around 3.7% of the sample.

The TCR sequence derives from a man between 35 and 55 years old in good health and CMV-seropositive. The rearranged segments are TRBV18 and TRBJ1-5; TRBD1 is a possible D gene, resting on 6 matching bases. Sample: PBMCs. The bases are TGTGCCAGCTCACAGGGGACACAGTATAACAATCAGCCCCAGCATTTT. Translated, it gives CASSQGTQYNNQPQHF.